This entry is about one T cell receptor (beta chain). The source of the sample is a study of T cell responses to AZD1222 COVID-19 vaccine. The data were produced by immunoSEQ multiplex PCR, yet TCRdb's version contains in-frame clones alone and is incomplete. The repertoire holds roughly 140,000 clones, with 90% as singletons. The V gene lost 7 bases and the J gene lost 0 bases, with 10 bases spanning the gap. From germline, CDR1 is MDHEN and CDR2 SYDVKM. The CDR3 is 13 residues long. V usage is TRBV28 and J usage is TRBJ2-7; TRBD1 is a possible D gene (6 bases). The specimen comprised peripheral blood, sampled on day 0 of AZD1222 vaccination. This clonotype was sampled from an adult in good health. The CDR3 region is CASKLDSSYEQYF. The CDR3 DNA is TGTGCCAGCAAGCTGGACAGCTCCTACGAGCAGTACTTC.